A selection of T cell receptor beta chains follows, all from one sample in a study of blood T cell repertoires in COVID-19. The table came from immunoSEQ multiplex PCR; TCRdb's copy has only in-frame clones and leaves some out. The sample has more than 65,000 clones; 84% are singletons. Sequenced material: peripheral blood. The receptors shown here come from a man aged 45-60 years with acute or convalescent COVID-19. CDR3s include the opening cysteine and the closing phenylalanine or tryptophan. D genes are given only for firm matches. Clone size is shown for a subset of rows, as once, few, many or a class of expanded clone.

>14|.|TRBV7-6|TRBJ2-5|.
CASSLGSGVETQYF
TGTGCCAGCAGCTTAGGTTCGGGAGTAGAGACCCAGTACTTC
>16|TRBD2|TRBV14|TRBJ2-1|.
CASSRGLAGSRNEQFF
TGTGCCAGCAGCCGAGGACTAGCGGGAAGCAGGAATGAGCAGTTCTTC
>15|TRBD1|TRBV29-1|TRBJ1-2|.
CSVGPGQGGVIGYTF
TGCAGCGTTGGTCCCGGACAGGGAGGGGTCATTGGCTACACCTTC
>15|TRBD1|TRBV6-2/TRBV6-3|TRBJ1-5|.
CASSPTGQDNQPQHF
TGTGCCAGCAGTCCCACGGGACAGGACAATCAGCCCCAGCATTTT
>14|.|TRBV5-1|TRBJ1-5|.
CASSLDAVNQPQHF
TGCGCCAGCAGCTTGGATGCAGTAAATCAGCCCCAGCATTTT
>14|TRBD1|TRBV27|TRBJ2-1|few
CASSLEGKGAEQFF
TGTGCCAGCAGTTTGGAAGGGAAGGGGGCTGAGCAGTTCTTC
>12|.|TRBV12-3/TRBV12-4|TRBJ2-3|.
CASSPSTDTQYF
TGTGCCAGCAGCCCTAGCACAGATACGCAGTATTTT
>16|.|TRBV5-1|TRBJ2-1|once
CASSPRGLSTNNEQFF
TGCGCCAGCAGCCCCCGGGGGTTGTCTACAAACAATGAGCAGTTCTTC
>15|TRBD2|TRBV9|TRBJ2-3|.
CASSASGSHTDTQYF
TGTGCCAGCAGCGCTAGCGGGAGCCACACAGATACGCAGTATTTT
>17|.|TRBV27|TRBJ1-1|.
CASSSLGGEGMNTEAFF
TGTGCCAGCAGCTCGTTGGGGGGGGAGGGGATGAACACTGAAGCTTTCTTT
>12|.|TRBV7-2|TRBJ1-2|.
CASSLDGYGYTF
TGTGCCAGCAGCTTAGACGGCTATGGCTACACCTTC
>15|TRBD2|TRBV19|TRBJ2-2|.
CASSIVRGGTGELFF
TGTGCCAGTAGTATAGTGCGGGGGGGAACCGGGGAGCTGTTTTTT
>16|TRBD1|TRBV28|TRBJ1-5|once
CASSYRQGARNQPQHF
TGTGCCAGCAGTTATCGCCAGGGGGCGCGAAATCAGCCCCAGCATTTT
>15|TRBD2|TRBV27|TRBJ2-2|few
CASSFWASGAGELFF
TGTGCCAGCAGTTTCTGGGCTAGCGGAGCCGGGGAGCTGTTTTTT
>15|TRBD1|TRBV19|TRBJ1-5|once
CASSIREGQHQPQHF
TGTGCCAGTAGTATTCGAGAGGGACAGCATCAGCCCCAGCATTTT
>19|TRBD2|TRBV5-1|TRBJ2-2|.
CASSARELAVPRNTGELFF
TGCGCCAGCAGCGCCCGGGAGCTAGCGGTCCCTCGGAACACCGGGGAGCTGTTTTTT
>14|.|TRBV5-6|TRBJ2-5|.
CASSTRTIQETQYF
TGTGCCAGCAGCACCCGGACAATCCAAGAGACCCAGTACTTC
>16|TRBD1|TRBV19|TRBJ1-1|few
CASSIEGGDRVTEAFF
TGTGCCAGTAGTATAGAGGGAGGGGACAGGGTCACTGAAGCTTTCTTT
>16|TRBD1|TRBV30|TRBJ1-6|few
CAWSPMGQGVNSPLHF
TGTGCCTGGAGTCCGATGGGACAGGGAGTTAATTCACCCCTCCACTTT
>15|.|TRBV7-2|TRBJ2-3|.
CASSLFGVGTDTQYF
TGTGCCAGCAGCTTATTCGGGGTCGGCACAGATACGCAGTATTTT
>16|.|TRBV19|TRBJ1-3|.
CASSIAQALPGNTIYF
TGTGCCAGTAGTATCGCTCAGGCGCTTCCTGGAAACACCATATATTTT
>17|TRBD2|TRBV23-1|TRBJ2-5|.
CASNATESGTSQETQYF
TGCGCCAGCAATGCCACGGAATCCGGGACTAGCCAAGAGACCCAGTACTTC
>17|TRBD2|TRBV27|TRBJ2-7|.
CASSFGTSGSRPYEQYF
TGTGCCAGCAGTTTTGGGACTAGCGGGAGTAGGCCTTACGAGCAGTACTTC
>17|TRBD2|TRBV4-1|TRBJ2-2|.
CASSHHPGLELTGELFF
TGCGCCAGCAGCCACCACCCGGGACTAGAGTTGACCGGGGAGCTGTTTTTT
>14|TRBD1|TRBV28|TRBJ2-7|.
CASRFGTGSAEQYF
TGTGCCAGCAGGTTCGGGACAGGGAGCGCCGAGCAGTACTTC
>15|TRBD1|TRBV5-1|TRBJ1-4|.
CASSLAGTALEKLFF
TGCGCCAGCAGCCTCGCCGGGACAGCGCTGGAAAAACTGTTTTTT
>15|TRBD1|TRBV11-2|TRBJ2-1|.
CASSSVDRLGNEQFF
TGTGCCAGCAGCTCGGTGGACAGGTTAGGCAATGAGCAGTTCTTC
>15|.|TRBV27|TRBJ1-1|.
CASSFETRFDPEAFF
TGTGCCAGCAGTTTCGAGACAAGGTTCGACCCTGAAGCTTTCTTT
>16|TRBD2|TRBV19|TRBJ2-3|few
CASSIGAGVNTDTQYF
TGTGCCAGTAGTATCGGAGCGGGGGTCAACACAGATACGCAGTATTTT
>13|.|TRBV6-5|TRBJ1-1|.
CASRPTGNLEAFF
TGTGCCAGCAGGCCCACAGGGAATCTGGAAGCTTTCTTT
>14|.|TRBV30|TRBJ1-3|few
CAWGGAYSGNTIYF
TGTGCCTGGGGGGGGGCTTACTCTGGAAACACCATATATTTT
>13|.|TRBV30|TRBJ1-2|many
CAWSVEANYGYTF
TGTGCCTGGAGTGTGGAGGCTAACTATGGCTACACCTTC
>12|.|TRBV2|TRBJ2-5|once
CASSANQETQYF
TGTGCCAGCAGTGCCAACCAAGAGACCCAGTACTTC
>13|.|TRBV2|TRBJ2-7|.
CASSDRGTYEQYF
TGTGCCAGCAGTGACAGGGGAACCTACGAGCAGTACTTC
>14|TRBD1|TRBV6-5|TRBJ2-7|.
CASSTGTGSYEQYF
TGTGCCAGCAGCACCGGGACAGGCTCCTACGAGCAGTACTTC
>15|.|TRBV4-2|TRBJ2-7|.
CASSQEWGGVYEQYF
TGTGCCAGCAGCCAAGAATGGGGCGGGGTGTACGAGCAGTACTTC
>13|TRBD1|TRBV12-3/TRBV12-4|TRBJ1-1|.
CASTPTGGAEAFF
TGTGCCAGCACTCCTACAGGGGGCGCTGAAGCTTTCTTT
>11|.|TRBV24-1|TRBJ2-1|.
CATSYLDEQFF
TGTGCCACCAGCTACCTCGATGAGCAGTTCTTC
>16|TRBD1|TRBV4-3|TRBJ1-3|.
CASSQGSGGAGNTIYF
TGCGCCAGCAGCCAAGGTTCAGGGGGCGCAGGAAACACCATATATTTT
>12|.|TRBV7-9|TRBJ1-5|.
CASSQTDKTQHF
TGTGCCAGCAGTCAAACCGACAAAACCCAGCATTTT
>14|TRBD1|TRBV6-5|TRBJ2-1|few
CASRTGGQYNEQFF
TGTGCCAGCAGGACTGGGGGACAGTACAATGAGCAGTTCTTC
>15|.|TRBV21-1|TRBJ2-1|.
CASSPRVASHNEQFF
TGTGCCAGCAGCCCCCGGGTAGCTTCCCACAATGAGCAGTTCTTC
>15|.|TRBV30|TRBJ2-2|few
CACSVPPANTGELFF
TGTGCCTGCTCAGTGCCCCCCGCGAACACCGGGGAGCTGTTTTTT
>14|TRBD1|TRBV2|TRBJ2-5|.
CASSEQGAGETQYF
TGTGCCAGCAGCGAACAGGGGGCGGGGGAGACCCAGTACTTC
>12|.|TRBV5-6|TRBJ2-5|.
CASSLAGQTQYF
TGTGCCAGCAGCTTGGCTGGGCAGACCCAGTACTTC
>15|TRBD1|TRBV5-8|TRBJ1-4|.
CASSFGTATNEKLFF
TGTGCCAGCAGCTTTGGGACAGCAACTAATGAAAAACTGTTTTTT
>16|TRBD1|TRBV29-1|TRBJ2-1|.
CSVEEWDRGTGDEQFF
TGCAGCGTTGAAGAGTGGGACAGGGGCACTGGCGATGAGCAGTTCTTC
>14|TRBD1|TRBV4-2|TRBJ2-5|.
CASSRDRGSETQYF
TGTGCCAGCAGTAGGGACAGGGGATCAGAGACCCAGTACTTC
>13|.|TRBV7-9|TRBJ2-1|.
CASSYQGRNEQFF
TGTGCCAGCAGCTACCAGGGGAGAAATGAGCAGTTCTTC
>14|TRBD1|TRBV19|TRBJ1-5|.
CASSIQGVGQPQHF
TGTGCCAGTAGTATACAGGGGGTCGGACAGCCCCAGCATTTT
>13|.|TRBV7-2|TRBJ2-5|.
CASSLELQETQYF
TGTGCCAGCAGCTTAGAACTACAAGAGACCCAGTACTTC
>13|.|TRBV19|TRBJ1-6|.
CASSSGNNSPLHF
TGTGCCAGTAGTTCAGGGAATAATTCACCCCTCCACTTT
>11|.|TRBV6-5|TRBJ2-1|.
CASSYSDEQFF
TGTGCCAGCAGTTATTCGGATGAGCAGTTCTTC
>15|.|TRBV24-1|TRBJ1-2|.
CATSEGWGTNYGYTF
TGTGCCACCAGTGAGGGTTGGGGCACCAACTATGGCTACACCTTC